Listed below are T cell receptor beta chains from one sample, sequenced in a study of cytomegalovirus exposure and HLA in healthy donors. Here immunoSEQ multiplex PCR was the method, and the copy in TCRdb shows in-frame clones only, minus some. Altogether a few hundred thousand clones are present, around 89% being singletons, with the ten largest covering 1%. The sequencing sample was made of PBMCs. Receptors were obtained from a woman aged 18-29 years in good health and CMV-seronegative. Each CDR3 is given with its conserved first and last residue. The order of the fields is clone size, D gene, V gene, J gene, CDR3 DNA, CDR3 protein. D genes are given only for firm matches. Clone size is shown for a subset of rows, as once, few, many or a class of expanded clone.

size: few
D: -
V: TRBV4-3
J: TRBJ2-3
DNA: TGCGCCAGCAGCCAAGGGATCAGGGAAACAGATACGCAGTATTTT
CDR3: CASSQGIRETDTQYF

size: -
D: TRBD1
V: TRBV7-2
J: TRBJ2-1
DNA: TGTGCCAGCAGCCCAGGACAGGGGATATACAATGAGCAGTTCTTC
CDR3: CASSPGQGIYNEQFF

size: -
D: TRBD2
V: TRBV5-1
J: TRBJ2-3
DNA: TGCGCCAGCAGCTTGGTTCCCGGGACTAGCGGGGGGATGGATACGCAGTATTTT
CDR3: CASSLVPGTSGGMDTQYF

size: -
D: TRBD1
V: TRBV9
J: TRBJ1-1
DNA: TGTGCCAGCAGCGCCCGTGGACAGGTGGACACTGAAGCTTTCTTT
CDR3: CASSARGQVDTEAFF

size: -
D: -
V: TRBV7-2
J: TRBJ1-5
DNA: TGTGCCAGCAGCGACCAGGGGATTTATAGCAATCAGCCCCAGCATTTT
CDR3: CASSDQGIYSNQPQHF

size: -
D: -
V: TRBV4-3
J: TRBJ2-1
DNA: TGCGCCAGCAGCCAAGTCGAGGGAAATGAGCAGTTCTTC
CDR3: CASSQVEGNEQFF

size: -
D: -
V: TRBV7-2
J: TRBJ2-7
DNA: TGTGCCAGCAGCTTAGAGATTCGCAGGGGTTCCGAGCAGTACTTC
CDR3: CASSLEIRRGSEQYF

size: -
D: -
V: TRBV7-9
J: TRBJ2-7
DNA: TGTGCCAGCAGCTTAGGAGATCCCTACGAGCAGTACTTC
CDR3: CASSLGDPYEQYF

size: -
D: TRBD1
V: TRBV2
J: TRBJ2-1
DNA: TGTGCCAGCAGTGAAGGACAGGGGTCCAATGAGCAGTTCTTC
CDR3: CASSEGQGSNEQFF

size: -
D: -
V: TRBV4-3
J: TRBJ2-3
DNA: TGCGCCAGCAGCCAAGAGGTATGGGCCTCTAGCACAGATACGCAGTATTTT
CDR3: CASSQEVWASSTDTQYF

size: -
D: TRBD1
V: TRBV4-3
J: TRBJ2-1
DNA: TGCGCCAGCCAGGGGGAACCCGGCTTCGGAGAGCAGTTCTTC
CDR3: CASQGEPGFGEQFF

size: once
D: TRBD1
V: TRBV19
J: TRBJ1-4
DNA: TGTGCCAGTAGTATTTGGGACAGGGACTTTGGACTGTTTTTT
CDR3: CASSIWDRDFGLFF

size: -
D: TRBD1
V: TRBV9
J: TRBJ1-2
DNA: TGTGCCAGCAGCGTAGAAGCCAGGGGGCACTATGGCTACACCTTC
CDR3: CASSVEARGHYGYTF

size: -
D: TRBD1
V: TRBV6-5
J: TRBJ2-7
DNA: TGTGCCAGCAGTCGCCCGGGACAGGGTACCTACGAGCAGTACTTC
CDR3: CASSRPGQGTYEQYF

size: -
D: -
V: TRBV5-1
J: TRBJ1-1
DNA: TGCGCCAGCAGCTTGGGATTGGGGCGTTATGAAGCTTTCTTT
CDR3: CASSLGLGRYEAFF

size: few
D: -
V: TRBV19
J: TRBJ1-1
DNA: TGTGCCAGTAGATCCGGCGGGATGAACACTGAAGCTTTCTTT
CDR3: CASRSGGMNTEAFF

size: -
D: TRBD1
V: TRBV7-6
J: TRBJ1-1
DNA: TGTGCCAGCAGCAAGGGACAGCTGAACACTGAAGCTTTCTTT
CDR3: CASSKGQLNTEAFF

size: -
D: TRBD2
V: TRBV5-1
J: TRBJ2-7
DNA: TGCGCCAGCAGCTGGGGGGGAGGCGGGAGCTACGAGCAGTACTTC
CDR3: CASSWGGGGSYEQYF

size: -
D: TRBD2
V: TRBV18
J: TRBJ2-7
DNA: TGTGCCAGCTCACCCCTAGCGGGAAGCTCCTACGAGCAGTACTTC
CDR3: CASSPLAGSSYEQYF

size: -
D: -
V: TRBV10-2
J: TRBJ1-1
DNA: TGCGCCAGCAGTGAGTCGAGAAGAGGTACTGAAGCTTTCTTT
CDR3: CASSESRRGTEAFF

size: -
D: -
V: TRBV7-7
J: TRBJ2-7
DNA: TGTGCCAGCAGCTTAGCGTACACCTCCTACGAGCAGTACTTC
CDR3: CASSLAYTSYEQYF

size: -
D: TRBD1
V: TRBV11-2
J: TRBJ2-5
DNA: TGTGCCAGCAGCTTAGATATCGGGACAGGGCGAGAGACCCAGTACTTC
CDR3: CASSLDIGTGRETQYF

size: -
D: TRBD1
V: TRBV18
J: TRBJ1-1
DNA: TGTGCCAGCTCACGGGGAGGGACAGGGACTGAAGCTTTCTTT
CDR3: CASSRGGTGTEAFF

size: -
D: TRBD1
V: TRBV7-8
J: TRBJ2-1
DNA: TGTGCCAGCAGCTTAGATCGACAGGGTAGGAGTGAGCAGTTCTTC
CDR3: CASSLDRQGRSEQFF

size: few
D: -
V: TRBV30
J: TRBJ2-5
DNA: TGTGCCTGGAGCCGGGAGACCCAGTACTTC
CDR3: CAWSRETQYF

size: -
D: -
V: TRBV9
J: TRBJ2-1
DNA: TGTGCCAGCAGCCACTCAGTGGGGAGTTTAGAGCAGTTCTTC
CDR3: CASSHSVGSLEQFF

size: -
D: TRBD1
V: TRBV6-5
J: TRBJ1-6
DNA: TGTGCCAGCAGCCAGGGGGAAAACTCACCCCTCCACTTT
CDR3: CASSQGENSPLHF

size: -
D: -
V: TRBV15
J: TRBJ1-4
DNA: TGTGCCACCGAGGCCGGGGAAAAACTGTTTTTT
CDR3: CATEAGEKLFF

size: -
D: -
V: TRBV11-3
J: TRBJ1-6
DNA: TGTGCCAGCAGCTTCGGGCAGGGCTCCTATAATTCACCCCTCCACTTT
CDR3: CASSFGQGSYNSPLHF

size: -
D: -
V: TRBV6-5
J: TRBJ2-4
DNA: TGTGCCAGCAGTTCCCCTGGTATAGGGGGAAACATTCAGTACTTC
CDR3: CASSSPGIGGNIQYF

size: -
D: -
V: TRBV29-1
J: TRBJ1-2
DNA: TGCAGCGTTGAAGGGCCTAACTATGGCTACACCTTC
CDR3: CSVEGPNYGYTF